The clone carrying this T cell receptor (beta chain) occurred once. The antigen remains undetermined. The CDR3 loop spans 14 amino acids. Trimming pared 2 bases from V and 1 base from J, leaving 8 bases between. Per germline, CDR1 SGHTA and CDR2 FQGNSA. Survey-depth TCRbeta CDR3 sequencing reported V/J genes and productive frequencies. Clones were sequenced by immunoSEQ multiplex PCR, and TCRdb holds only the in-frame ones, with some missing. The table shows about 6,300 clones, with about two thirds occurring only once. The data stem from a study of tissue T cells after allogeneic stem cell transplantation. For the study at large: Pathologist review favored tissue samples showing histologically apparent lymphocytes. Study results and limitations: Which tissue TCRs were alloreactive or antigen-specific was not determined. Some clones might be persisting host cells. Motif-based clustering found tissue-specific repertoire signatures shared across patients, though few clones were shared.

The chain has TRBV7-2 and TRBJ1-1; D is unclear. Sample: tissue from the rectum, taken at autopsy. The TCR was taken from a woman between 18 and 50 years old with breast cancer. CDR3 sequence (DNA): TGTGCCAGCAGCTTATTTGGCCCGAACACTGAAGCTTTCTTT. Translated, it gives CASSLFGPNTEAFF.